This T cell receptor (beta chain) appears in the sequencing data of a study of T cells in Graves' hyperthyroidism and ophthalmopathy. Researchers took RNA transcripts and amplified the TCR beta CDR3 regions from them. With the HTBI primer set, the TCR CDR3 went through a first round of RT-PCR. TCRdb re-called the multiplex PCR reads through MiXCR, storing one row per CDR3 protein. The sample lists under 350,000 distinct CDR3 sequences, about 25% seen once, with around 30% in the top ten. The germline V and J ends were trimmed by 3 bases and 1 base, with 9 bases remaining between them. The CDR3 extends over 14 amino acids. Germline-derived CDR1 and CDR2 are SGHAT and FQNNGV. Those with hyperthyroidism were 18 to 65 years old, newly diagnosed, and ill for under 2 months. This clonotype has a count of ten or more.

Source material: blood. The genes are TRBV11-2 and TRBJ2-5, with a possible D match to TRBD2 (5 bases). The receptor's source is a man between 40 and 49 years old with Graves' hyperthyroidism that later progressed to Graves' ophthalmopathy. The CDR3 protein is CASSLQRTQETQYF. For the CDR3, the DNA is TGTGCCAGCAGCTTGCAGCGGACCCAAGAGACCCAGTACTTC.